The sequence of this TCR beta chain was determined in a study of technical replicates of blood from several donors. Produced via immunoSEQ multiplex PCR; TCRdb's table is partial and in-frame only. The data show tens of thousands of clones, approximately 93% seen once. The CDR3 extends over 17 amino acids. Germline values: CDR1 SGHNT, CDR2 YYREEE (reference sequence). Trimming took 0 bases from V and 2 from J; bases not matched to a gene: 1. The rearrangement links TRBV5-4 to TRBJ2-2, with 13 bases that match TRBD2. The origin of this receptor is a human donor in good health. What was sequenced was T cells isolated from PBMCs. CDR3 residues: CASSLGTSGGNTGELFF. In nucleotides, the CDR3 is TGTGCCAGCAGCTTGGGGACTAGCGGGGGCAACACCGGGGAGCTGTTTTTT. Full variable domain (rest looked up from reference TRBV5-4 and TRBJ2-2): ETGVTQSPTHLIKTRGQQVTLRCSSQSGHNTVSWYQQALGQGPQFIFQYYREEENGRGNFPPRFSGLQFPNYSSELNVNALELDDSALYLCASSLGTSGGNTGELFFGEGSRLTVL.